This TCR beta chain came from a study of CD8 T cells in Susac syndrome. Findings and caveats of the study: By the study's own acknowledgment, its TCR sequencing and HLA analysis included relatively few individuals.

Germline CDR1 reads GTSNPN; CDR2 reads SVGIG (reference sequence). Trimming removed 5 bases from V and 3 bases from J, with 14 bases in between. The CDR3 has 13 residues. Sequencing of TCR beta was performed on blood CD8+ T cells and on blood CD4+ T cells. FACS was used to enrich TEMRA cells, whereas the CD8+ and CD4+ T cells were obtained by negative isolation. Note on this clonotype: Its antigen is as yet unknown.

Reverse transcription of roughly 0.45 to 1 ug RNA used random hexamers. An immunoSEQ multiplex PCR amplified TCR beta CDR3 over 54 Vbeta and 13 Jbeta. TCRdb processed the immunoSEQ multiplex PCR reads anew with MiXCR; each CDR3 protein has one entry. Among about 290,000 distinct CDR3 sequences, roughly 85% were seen once, and the ten largest hold around 0.21%. The material sequenced was CD8+ T cells from PBMCs. The chain is built from TRBV30 and TRBJ2-7; D perhaps matches TRBD2 (6 bases). The source is a human donor with multiple sclerosis. In nucleotides, the CDR3 is TGTGCCTGGGGTGGAGGGGTAAACTACGAGCAGTACTTC. Protein sequence: CAWGGGVNYEQYF.